This is a list of T cell receptor beta chains from one sample in a study of T cells in Graves' hyperthyroidism and ophthalmopathy. Each CDR3 protein is one row after TCRdb ran MiXCR on the multiplex PCR reads. Here the sample spans nearly 600,000 distinct CDR3 sequences, about 15% being singletons. The specimen was blood. These receptors all stem from a woman aged 25 to 39 with Graves' hyperthyroidism that later progressed to Graves' ophthalmopathy. CDR3s leave out the opening cysteine and the closing phenylalanine or tryptophan.

length | V | CDR3
14 | TRBV10-1 | ASSERGGAGVETQY
12 | TRBV28 | ASSFQGIPYEQY
14 | TRBV30 | AWSVAGLVSNQPQH
12 | TRBV7-2 | ASSFSRGPYEQY
12 | TRBV5-1 | ASTSGTGRVGQF
12 | TRBV11-2 | ASSSGLRAYEQY
13 | TRBV24-1 | ATSDGAASNQPQH
7 | TRBV2 | ATGGEQF
10 | TRBV6-1 | ASTWTLDEQY
15 | TRBV28 | ASRRGGTLLEIGGYT
13 | TRBV2 | ASSDDRGPKGEQF
15 | TRBV29-1 | SVEEFSGDLVGNEQF
12 | TRBV6-1 | ASSGPREVPEAF
12 | TRBV12-3/TRBV12-4 | ASSFYIGIYEQY
13 | TRBV5-1 | ASSLAIYSNYGYT
12 | TRBV28 | ASRVTGGVFGYT
12 | TRBV10-3 | AISPGVTGNTIY
13 | TRBV14 | ASSPRPGGETEAF
11 | TRBV5-1 | ASSLEAYYEQY
11 | TRBV20-1 | SARVTESGPQH
12 | TRBV7-9 | ASSPSPGVYEQY
13 | TRBV27 | ASSNSGVPYNEQF
13 | TRBV6-1 | ASSMAGNGNQPQH
13 | TRBV19 | ASSTQTGSAGELF
11 | TRBV7-2 | ASSRFRNYEQY
11 | TRBV6-1 | ASLWGNTGELF
13 | TRBV4-3 | ASSQEGLGSYEQY
13 | TRBV3-1 | ASRGQGRFDYEQY
12 | TRBV20-1 | SALTSGSFYEQY
10 | TRBV2 | ASSGGVREQY
12 | TRBV3-1 | ASSQDRWGNEQY
16 | TRBV6-1 | ASSPRDLSMLGTDTQY
12 | TRBV6-1 | AVRLAGGSNEQF
13 | TRBV5-1 | ASSSAGQGVYEQY
14 | TRBV28 | ASSSPDRVYNSPLH
12 | TRBV9 | ATTRTSLYNEQF
12 | TRBV18 | ASSLTGTGLEQY
11 | TRBV20-1 | SAERSDGETQY
12 | TRBV19 | ASRIVRGTYEQY
16 | TRBV27 | ASSLKGVQGVYYNEQF
13 | TRBV6-2/TRBV6-3 | ASLSPQGNNQPQH
12 | TRBV13 | ASSKTVQGRGLF
11 | TRBV2 | ASNPATNEKLF
13 | TRBV28 | ASSPGQWSYNEQF
13 | TRBV27 | ASSHGTGNNHGYT
11 | TRBV12-3/TRBV12-4 | ASRASSYNEQF
15 | TRBV20-1 | SARDPFSASSTDTQY
11 | TRBV30 | AGIAGANSPLH
12 | TRBV20-1 | SASGLYPRETQY
15 | TRBV12-3/TRBV12-4 | ASSSPPGARNTGELF
15 | TRBV28 | ASSFLSGLPGGTEAF
13 | TRBV20-1 | SARDFGLSRDTQY
13 | TRBV7-9 | ASSPLEGWNTEAF
12 | TRBV19 | ASSIDRRGEGYT